In its sample, the clone carrying this T cell receptor beta chain was seen once. Antigen unknown. The CDR3 totals 14 residues. CDR1 and CDR2 from the germline V gene are SGHNT and YYREEE (reference sequence). Trimming took off 7 bases at V and 1 base at J, with 11 bases between the two ends. The data derive from a study of OX40 agonist ivuxolimab in advanced cancers. Study-level points and caveats: At doses 0.1 to 3.0 mg/kg, CD4+ and CD8+ clones expanded. It was also the case that some nonresponders had low normalized T-cell clonal expansion.

Using immunoSEQ multiplex PCR, the repertoire was profiled, and TCRdb retains in-frame clones only, with some absent. The table has tens of thousands of clones, around 84% seen once. The rearrangement links TRBV5-4 to TRBJ2-2, with D perhaps TRBD1 or TRBD2 (5 bases each). The sequence came from an adult with an advanced solid tumor such as melanoma, head and neck, liver or kidney cancer. Sequenced here: CD4+ or CD8+ T cells sorted from blood, sampled in a trial of the OX40 agonist ivuxolimab. CDR3 nucleotides: TGTGCCAGCCGCCGGGACCAGAACACCGGGGAGCTGTTTTTT. Protein product: CASRRDQNTGELFF.